These 5 T cell receptor beta chains were all obtained from the same sample, sequenced in a study of radiation and T cells in renal cell carcinoma. Time point described: blood 2 weeks post-SBRT. Treatment given: 15 Gy SBRT to primary tumor, nephrectomy 4 weeks later. TCRdb keeps only in-frame clones here, not all; method: immunoSEQ multiplex PCR. Found here are approximately 120,000 clones, around 82% of them singletons; the top ten hold roughly 5%. The specimen was blood, collected from a patient whose treatment included radiotherapy and nephrectomy. The receptors derive from a man aged 45 to 65 with renal cell carcinoma.

The rearrangement links TRBV18 to TRBJ2-5, with a possible D match to TRBD1 (5 bases). Per the germline V gene, CDR1 is KGHSH and CDR2 is LQKENI. V gave up 3 bases and J gave up 6 bases, with 17 bases separating them. The CDR3 has 15 residues. The CDR3 DNA follows: TGTGCCAGCTCACCCCCCGGCAGGGTCGTAAAGACCCAGTACTTC. Amino acids: CASSPPGRVVKTQYF.

V and J are TRBV5-4 and TRBJ2-3, with D perhaps matching TRBD2 (7 bases). Germline V gene sequence: CDR1 SGHNT, CDR2 YYREEE (reference sequence). The V end lost 4 bases, the J end lost 4 bases, and 16 bases lay between the germline ends. The CDR3 is 15 residues long. DNA of the CDR3: TGTGCCAGCAGCCCCGTAGGGGGGGCATCAGATACGCAGTATTTT. Protein: CASSPVGGASDTQYF.

The V and J genes are TRBV19 and TRBJ1-1; D remains unclear. Germline V CDR1 and CDR2: LNHDA, SQIVND (reference sequence). V was cut by 6 bases and J by 5 bases, with 10 bases left in between. The CDR3 length is 12 residues. CDR3 nucleotides: TGTGCCAGTAGGGGAGCGGGGACTGAAGCTTTCTTT. The encoded protein is CASRGAGTEAFF.

This clone appeared a single time. The chain joins TRBV2 to TRBJ2-1; no clear D gene. The CDR3 loop spans 13 amino acids. Deletions cut 6 bases from V and 2 bases from J, with 8 bases between. Germline values: CDR1 SNHLY, CDR2 FYNNEI. The CDR3 DNA reads TGTGCCAGCAGAACCGGAACCTACAATGAGCAGTTCTTC. Protein product: CASRTGTYNEQFF.

V gene TRBV4-1 combines with J gene TRBJ2-1; D perhaps matches TRBD2 (5 bases). Trimming left V 0 bases short and J 3 bases short, with 9 bases between. This CDR3 has 15 amino acids. CDR1 is MGHRA, CDR2 YSYEKL, per germline. The CDR3 DNA reads as TGCGCCAGCAGCCAAGATCGGGGTGGCTACAATGAGCAGTTCTTC. Its translation is CASSQDRGGYNEQFF.